This T cell receptor (beta chain) is drawn from a study of OX40 agonist ivuxolimab in advanced cancers. General notes on the study: The costimulatory receptor OX40 (CD134) was targeted by ivuxolimab, a fully human IgG2 agonistic monoclonal antibody. Among the approximately 50 dose-escalation patients, 19 had hepatocellular carcinoma, roughly 15 melanoma, 9 renal cell carcinoma and 9 head and neck cancer. Partial responses occurred in three dose-escalation patients: two with cutaneous melanoma and one with hepatocellular carcinoma. Patients were allowed to have had prior anti-PD-1, anti-PD-L1 or anti-CTLA-4 therapy, and 40% to 45% of the dose-escalation patients had previously received checkpoint inhibitors. Intravenous ivuxolimab was administered to patients every 2 weeks at six dose levels: 0.01, 0.1, 0.3, 1.5, 3 and 10 mg/kg. The paper reports the monotherapy dose-escalation portion (N = 52 patients) of the phase I ivuxolimab trial. A male proportion of around 83% and a mean age of about 60 years, ranging from roughly 23 to 80, were recorded for the dose-escalation cohort. Peripheral TCRbeta sequencing aimed to test whether ivuxolimab altered TCR sequence diversity and caused clonal T-cell expansion. General study outcomes and caveats: After ivuxolimab, CD8+ T cells had more expanded clones than CD4+ T cells on average. Low levels of normalized T-cell clonal expansion were also seen in some nonresponding patients. In partial responders in the 0.1-3.0 mg/kg groups, normalized peripheral clonal expansion was found to be among the lowest, especially among CD8+ T cells. The antigen specificity of the peripheral T cells that underwent clonal expansion was not determined. At doses of 0.1 to 3.0 mg/kg, clonal expansion of both CD4+ and CD8+ T cells in blood was seen between baseline and week 6.

Trimming costs V 4 bases and J 8 bases, and their ends lie 11 bases apart. The CDR3 runs 13 residues from the cysteine to the phenylalanine. CDR3 DNA is the only sequence kept; it has 39 bases, read in frame from the first base. The germline V gene (reference sequence) specifies SEHNR as CDR1 and FQNEAQ as CDR2. Comment on this clone: Its antigen is still unknown. No much larger clonotype is one base removed from it; base qualities were not supplied.

Genomic DNA was isolated from the sorted cells so that the TCRbeta CDR3 region could be sequenced. The immunoSEQ Assay was used to sequence the TCRbeta CDR3 regions. TCRdb took over this immuneACCESS table, retaining in-frame rearrangements with V and J assigned. Such tables are incomplete; in checked studies, under half of the missing clones stem from an unresolved V gene, and the remainder is unexplained. Here the sample has about 87,000 clones; 70% to 90% occur a single time. Over 0.7% of the sample rests with the top ten. Patients with a history of autoimmune disease or receiving systemic immunosuppression were excluded from the trial. In every dose cohort, peripheral blood was drawn for TCR sequencing at baseline, cycle 4 day 1, and cycle 7 day 1. The samples were taken from a phase I, first-in-human, multicenter, open-label dose-escalation trial of ivuxolimab. Adults with locally advanced or metastatic melanoma, renal cell carcinoma, hepatocellular carcinoma or head and neck squamous cell carcinoma were enrolled in the trial. CD4+ and CD8+ T cells were sorted separately from peripheral blood before TCR sequencing.

The sample here was CD4+ or CD8+ T cells sorted from blood, taken in a trial of the OX40 agonist ivuxolimab. This clonotype was obtained from an adult with an advanced solid tumor such as melanoma, head and neck, liver or kidney cancer. In this chain, TRBV7-9 is recombined with TRBJ1-4; no D gene is confidently identified. The CDR3 region reads CASSSGEGEKLFF. The DNA is as follows: TGTGCCAGCAGCTCCGGGGAAGGCGAAAAACTGTTTTTT.